This entry lists 7 T cell receptor beta chains sequenced from one sample in a study of neurological immune-mediated disorders. TCRdb passed the 5' RACE reads through MiXCR, listing each CDR3 protein once. The sample shows 55,000 to 75,000 distinct CDR3 sequences, under 2.5% of them seen only once. Source material: PBMCs. The receptors shown here come from a man aged 50-59 years with multiple sclerosis.

This clonotype was counted ten times or more. The chain carries TRBV12-3 or TRBV12-4 and TRBJ1-2, with D hard to call. The CDR3 has 13 amino acids. Deletions cut 6 bases from V and 4 bases from J, with 12 bases between. The CDR3 DNA reads as TGTGCCAGCAGCTCTCAGATAGTCTATGGCTACACCTTC. Its translation: CASSSQIVYGYTF.

This clonotype was recorded many times. The gene calls are TRBV10-3 and TRBJ2-7, with 7 bases matching TRBD1. V lost 7 bases, J lost 1 base, and 4 bases stayed unmatched. Germline lookup yields CDR1 ENHRY and CDR2 SYGVKD. CDR3 length: 13 amino acids. The CDR3 sequence is CAINRQGSYEQYF. In nucleotides, the CDR3 is TGTGCCATCAATAGACAGGGTTCCTACGAGCAGTACTTC.

This clonotype turned up a few times. A read error may be the cause here, since a much bigger clone is one base away. The chain is built from TRBV5-5 and TRBJ1-6; D remains ambiguous. The germline V gene has CDR1 SGHKS and CDR2 YYEKEE (reference sequence). This CDR3 comprises 13 residues. The CDR3 here is CASSLPSHSHLHF. Written as DNA, the CDR3 is TGTGCCAGCAGCTTGCCCAGCCATTCACACCTCCACTTT.

This clonotype came up many times. The chain recombines TRBV10-1 with TRBJ1-2; D ambiguous. The germline V gene has CDR1 WNHNN and CDR2 SYGVQD (reference sequence). The germline V and J ends were trimmed by 6 bases and 8 bases, with 19 bases remaining between them. The CDR3 totals 14 residues. The CDR3 loop reads CASRGVEGLGGYTF. CDR3 DNA: TGCGCCAGCAGAGGCGTTGAAGGTCTTGGGGGCTACACCTTC.

V usage is TRBV10-3 and J usage is TRBJ2-3; D gene unclear. CDR1 and CDR2 (germline): ENHRY, SYGVKD. The V gene lost 6 bases and the J gene lost 0 bases, with 7 bases spanning the gap. The CDR3 has 13 residues. The CDR3 DNA reads TGTGCCATCAGCCAACAGAGCACAGATACGCAGTATTTT. It translates to CAISQQSTDTQYF.

Many counts were recorded for this clonotype. The chain couples TRBV20-1 to TRBJ2-3; 8 bases are a match to TRBD1. Looked up from germline, CDR1 is DFQATT and CDR2 is SNEGSKA (reference sequence). J was trimmed by 6 bases and V by 1 base; bases with no gene match: 3. This CDR3 has 13 residues. CDR3 in DNA: TGCAGTGCTAGAGGGACAGGGTCGGATACGCAGTATTTT. Its protein product is CSARGTGSDTQYF.

Ten or more counts support this clonotype. The V gene is TRBV20-1, the J gene TRBJ2-1; possibly TRBD1 or TRBD2 for D (6 bases each). This CDR3 contains 14 residues. Trimming removed 1 base from V and 3 bases from J, with 10 bases in between. Germline V gene lookup returns CDR1 DFQATT and CDR2 SNEGSKA (reference sequence). CDR3 region: CSARGRDIYNEQFF. CDR3 DNA: TGCAGTGCTAGAGGGCGGGACATCTACAATGAGCAGTTCTTC.